The clone carrying this T cell receptor beta chain showed up just a few times. The target antigen is unknown. The sequencing template was cDNA reverse transcribed from extracted RNA. Here immunoSEQ multiplex PCR was the method, and the copy in TCRdb shows in-frame clones only, minus some. The table shows some 180,000 clones, with approximately 53% occurring only once. The CDR3 covers 14 residues. Trimming shortened V by 0 bases and J by 5 bases, and 9 bases separated the two germline ends. Germline CDR1 reads SNHLY; CDR2 reads FYNNEI. This entry belongs to a study of CD8+ T cells in alopecia areata. Overall study findings and caveats: Affected scalp, especially in alopecia totalis/universalis, had a higher clonality than normal scalp did. Normal-skin resident alphabeta T cells also appear among scalp sample sequences. TCR sharing was clearer in mice than between patients, perhaps partly owing to patient HLA diversity.

Starting from PBMCs, sorting isolated CD4+ and CD8+ T cells. Material: CD8+ T cells sorted from blood. The source of this sequence is a human donor in good health. V gene TRBV2 combines with J gene TRBJ2-3; weak D call: TRBD1 (5 bases). The CDR3 bases are TGTGCCAGCAGTGAAGCGCAGGGCCGAGATACGCAGTATTTT. Its translation: CASSEAQGRDTQYF.